This TCR beta chain was retrieved from a study of OX40 agonist ivuxolimab in advanced cancers. Germline CDR1 reads SNHLY; CDR2 reads FYNNEI. V was cut by 6 bases and J by 0 bases, with 11 bases left in between. The CDR3 runs to 14 residues. Libraries were prepared by immunoSEQ multiplex PCR; TCRdb keeps only in-frame clonotypes and omits some of them. Here the sample spans about 41,000 clones, approximately 86% being singletons. This sequence originates from an adult with an advanced solid tumor such as melanoma, head and neck, liver or kidney cancer. V gene TRBV2 combines with J gene TRBJ1-1, with D uncertain. This material consisted of CD4+ or CD8+ T cells sorted from blood, taken in a trial of the OX40 agonist ivuxolimab. CDR3 in amino acids: CASRGRWMNTEAFF. The CDR3 coding sequence is TGTGCCAGCAGGGGCCGATGGATGAACACTGAAGCTTTCTTT.